The rows below give T cell receptor beta chains drawn from one sample of a study of control samples from healthy donors and cancer patients. Sequencing was performed with immunoSEQ multiplex PCR; in TCRdb, only in-frame clones are kept and a portion is missing. The data show 20,000 to 30,000 clones, with roughly 85% seen just once and about 6.7% held by the top ten. The sequenced sample was PBMCs. The receptors were gathered from a woman aged 60-70 years with head and neck cancer. Each CDR3 is given with its conserved first and last residue. Each record gives: clone size, V gene, J gene, D gene, CDR3 protein, CDR3 DNA. A D gene is named only where the DNA matches it firmly. Only some rows state a clone size, as once, few, many or a class for expanded clones.

>NA|TRBV6-5|TRBJ1-6|NA
CASLLGGTKNSPLHF
TGTGCCAGCCTTTTAGGAGGGACTAAAAATTCACCCCTCCACTTT
>NA|TRBV5-1|TRBJ2-1|NA
CASSFESRSSYNEQFF
TGCGCCAGCAGCTTCGAAAGCCGGAGCTCCTACAATGAGCAGTTCTTC
>NA|TRBV7-9|TRBJ1-1|NA
CASTPGLGVEAFF
TGTGCCAGCACCCCTGGTTTGGGGGTTGAAGCTTTCTTT
>NA|TRBV6-1|TRBJ1-6|NA
CASSETRGYNSPLHF
TGTGCCAGCAGTGAGACCAGGGGTTATAATTCACCCCTCCACTTT
>NA|TRBV2|TRBJ2-5|NA
CASSQGRGRETQYF
TGTGCCAGCAGCCAGGGTAGGGGTAGGGAGACCCAGTACTTC
>NA|TRBV7-9|TRBJ1-2|NA
CASSAYSRIGYTF
TGTGCCAGCAGCGCATACTCAAGGATTGGCTACACCTTC
>NA|TRBV30|TRBJ2-3|TRBD1
CAWEPGQGRTDTQYF
TGTGCCTGGGAACCGGGACAGGGACGCACAGATACGCAGTATTTT
>NA|TRBV19|TRBJ1-1|TRBD1
CASSSEGAQLEAFF
TGTGCCAGTAGTTCTGAGGGGGCACAACTTGAAGCTTTCTTT
>NA|TRBV4-3|TRBJ1-5|NA
CASSLAGSGQPQHF
TGCGCCAGCAGCCTGGCAGGCTCAGGTCAGCCCCAGCATTTT
>NA|TRBV15|TRBJ1-3|TRBD1
CATSRTRGSDGNTIYF
TGTGCCACCAGCAGGACCAGGGGGTCGGACGGAAACACCATATATTTT
>NA|TRBV11-2|TRBJ1-6|NA
CASSLSGALGYNSPLHF
TGTGCCAGCAGCTTATCGGGAGCCCTGGGGTATAATTCACCCCTCCACTTT
>NA|TRBV15|TRBJ1-6|NA
CATSTANYNSPLHF
TGTGCCACATCGACAGCCAACTATAATTCACCCCTCCACTTT
>NA|TRBV12-3/TRBV12-4|TRBJ2-3|NA
CASRGRITDTQYF
TGTGCCAGCAGAGGACGAATCACAGATACGCAGTATTTT
>NA|TRBV27|TRBJ1-6|TRBD1
CASTEHGTGRKPLHF
TGTGCCAGCACCGAACACGGGACAGGGAGAAAACCCCTCCACTTT
>NA|TRBV2|TRBJ1-2|NA
CASSGQTTNYGYTF
TGTGCCAGCAGTGGACAGACTACCAACTATGGCTACACCTTC
>NA|TRBV5-1|TRBJ1-4|NA
CASSRGERRKLFF
TGCGCCAGCAGCCGCGGGGAGCGTAGAAAACTGTTTTTT
>NA|TRBV7-2|TRBJ1-1|NA
CASSLVAGRAFF
TGTGCCAGCAGCTTAGTCGCAGGGCGAGCTTTCTTT
>NA|TRBV27|TRBJ2-7|NA
CASSVGQTYEQYF
TGTGCCAGCAGTGTTGGACAGACCTACGAGCAGTACTTC
>few|TRBV27|TRBJ1-1|NA
CASSLQGNTEAFF
TGTGCCAGCAGCTTACAGGGGAACACTGAAGCTTTCTTT
>NA|TRBV6-2/TRBV6-3|TRBJ1-1|NA
CASSYTQRNTEAFF
TGTGCCAGCAGTTACACCCAGAGGAACACTGAAGCTTTCTTT
>NA|TRBV11-3|TRBJ1-1|NA
CASSLVGASQEAFF
TGTGCCAGCAGCTTAGTAGGGGCGTCTCAAGAAGCTTTCTTT
>NA|TRBV19|TRBJ1-2|NA
CASSMYQQGYSYTF
TGTGCCAGTAGTATGTACCAACAGGGCTATAGCTACACCTTC
>NA|TRBV2|TRBJ2-3|TRBD2
CASSVLGLAGGTTDTQYF
TGTGCCAGCAGCGTTTTAGGACTAGCGGGGGGCACAACAGATACGCAGTATTTT
>NA|TRBV5-8|TRBJ2-5|NA
CASSPSGWAEETQYF
TGTGCCAGCAGCCCGTCAGGCTGGGCAGAAGAGACCCAGTACTTC
>NA|TRBV4-2|TRBJ2-7|TRBD1
CASSLRDRDNEQYF
TGTGCCAGCAGCCTCCGGGACAGGGATAACGAGCAGTACTTC
>few|TRBV5-6|TRBJ1-1|TRBD1
CASRRREAGGSAEAFF
TGTGCCAGCAGGCGACGGGAGGCAGGGGGCTCGGCTGAAGCTTTCTTT
>NA|TRBV12-3/TRBV12-4|TRBJ1-1|NA
CASSSIGRFEAFF
TGTGCCAGCAGTTCAATCGGACGATTTGAAGCTTTCTTT
>NA|TRBV14|TRBJ2-3|TRBD2
CASSLARTSGLDTQYF
TGTGCCAGCAGTCTGGCTCGGACTAGCGGGCTAGATACGCAGTATTTT
>NA|TRBV2|TRBJ2-3|TRBD2
CASNQERGGTDTQYF
TGTGCCAGCAACCAGGAGCGGGGGGGCACAGATACGCAGTATTTT
>NA|TRBV19|TRBJ2-1|NA
CASSMGWDNEQFF
TGTGCCAGTAGTATGGGCTGGGACAATGAGCAGTTCTTC
>few|TRBV5-4|TRBJ1-2|TRBD1
CASSVDGQGGRGYTF
TGTGCCAGCAGCGTGGATGGACAGGGGGGAAGGGGCTACACCTTC
>NA|TRBV6-5|TRBJ1-1|NA
CASILGGADTEAFF
NA
>NA|TRBV5-1|TRBJ2-2|NA
CASSLRLANTGELFF
TGCGCCAGCAGCTTAAGGCTCGCGAACACCGGGGAGCTGTTTTTT
>once|TRBV14|TRBJ2-6|NA
CASSQIGQAFLRTGANVLTF
TGTGCCAGCAGCCAGATTGGGCAGGCTTTTCTCAGGACTGGGGCCAACGTCCTGACTTTC
>NA|TRBV6-2/TRBV6-3|TRBJ2-7|TRBD1
CASSDGQGANEQYF
TGTGCCAGCAGTGACGGACAGGGGGCGAACGAGCAGTACTTC
>NA|TRBV7-2|TRBJ2-2|NA
CASSSLGNTGELFF
TGTGCCAGCAGCTCTCTGGGGAACACCGGGGAGCTGTTTTTT
>NA|TRBV4-3|TRBJ1-4|NA
CASSIQNNEKLFF
TGCGCCAGCAGCATACAGAATAATGAAAAACTGTTTTTT
>NA|TRBV19|TRBJ2-7|TRBD1
CASSMGTEYYEQYF
TGTGCCAGTAGTATGGGGACAGAATACTACGAGCAGTACTTC
>NA|TRBV7-3|TRBJ2-2|NA
CASSPTTPTVAGELFF
TGTGCCAGCAGCCCCACCACCCCGACCGTGGCCGGGGAGCTGTTTTTT
>NA|TRBV7-2|TRBJ2-1|TRBD2
CASSPPGLAGGGQFF
TGTGCCAGCAGCCCGCCGGGACTAGCGGGAGGGGGTCAGTTCTTC
>NA|TRBV6-6|TRBJ2-7|NA
CASSYSIPRDYEQYF
TGTGCCAGCAGTTACTCGATTCCCAGGGACTACGAGCAGTACTTC
>NA|TRBV19|TRBJ1-2|NA
CASSMSLALSGYGYTF
TGTGCCAGTAGTATGAGTCTAGCCTTGAGTGGCTATGGCTACACCTTC
>NA|TRBV6-5|TRBJ2-7|TRBD2
CASETPSGSYEQYF
TGTGCCAGCGAAACTCCTAGCGGCTCCTACGAGCAGTACTTC
>once|TRBV3-1/TRBV3-2|TRBJ2-7|TRBD2
CASSRNPGLGDYEQYF
TGTGCCAGCAGCCGGAACCCGGGACTAGGGGACTACGAGCAGTACTTC
>NA|TRBV7-2|TRBJ1-1|NA
CASSLGWVAEAFF
TGTGCCAGCAGCTTAGGTTGGGTCGCTGAAGCTTTCTTT
>NA|TRBV21-1|TRBJ1-2|NA
CASSKTGGADGYTF
TGTGCCAGCAGCAAGACAGGGGGCGCCGATGGCTACACCTTC
>NA|TRBV19|TRBJ1-5|TRBD1
CASSIRGQDNQPQHF
TGTGCCAGTAGTATCCGGGGACAGGATAATCAGCCCCAGCATTTT
>NA|TRBV3-1/TRBV3-2|TRBJ2-2|NA
CASSQDRDTGELFF
TGTGCCAGCAGCCAAGATCGGGATACCGGGGAGCTGTTTTTT
>NA|TRBV5-1|TRBJ1-1|TRBD1
CASSLGQGMNTEAFF
TGCGCCAGCAGCTTGGGACAGGGAATGAACACTGAAGCTTTCTTT
>NA|TRBV7-3|TRBJ1-3|NA
CASSSMSGPPFSGNTIYF
TGTGCCAGCAGCTCAATGTCGGGACCGCCGTTCTCTGGAAACACCATATATTTT
>once|TRBV11-3|TRBJ1-2|TRBD1
CASSVGDRSYGYTF
TGTGCCAGCAGCGTAGGGGACAGAAGCTATGGCTACACCTTC
>NA|TRBV19|TRBJ1-5|TRBD1
CASSPGQGNQPQHF
TGTGCCAGTAGTCCGGGACAGGGCAATCAGCCCCAGCATTTT
>NA|TRBV5-1|TRBJ2-7|TRBD1
CASRSGTGPYEQYF
TGCGCCAGCAGATCCGGGACAGGCCCCTACGAGCAGTACTTC
>NA|TRBV6-5|TRBJ2-4|TRBD1
CASRAGTGVENIQYF
TGTGCCAGCAGGGCCGGGACAGGGGTCGAAAACATTCAGTACTTC
>NA|TRBV6-2/TRBV6-3|TRBJ2-3|TRBD2
CASSSGTSGSTDTQYF
TGTGCCAGCAGCTCCGGGACTAGCGGGTCCACAGATACGCAGTATTTT